The clone carrying this T cell receptor beta chain was recorded at least ten times. Antigen unknown. The data were taken from a study of identical twins. General study results and limits: Twin-shared out-of-frame alpha sequences showed excess low generation probability. Models came in too low on out-of-frame TCR alpha sharing in monozygotic twins. Twin pairs had excess sharing that was weaker in beta out-of-frame sequences.

Each CDR3 protein is one row after TCRdb ran MiXCR on the 5' RACE reads. This sample carries 260,000 or so distinct CDR3 sequences, around 7.6% of them seen once, and the ten largest clones take roughly 5%. Looked up from germline, CDR1 is SNHLY and CDR2 is FYNNEI. V was clipped by 7 bases and J by 8 bases, with 12 bases between them. This CDR3 contains 12 residues. The data also belong to a second study, concerning yellow fever vaccine responses in identical twins.

The sequenced sample consisted of CD8+ T cells sorted from blood. This chain uses TRBV2 with TRBJ2-4; possible D gene TRBD2, 6 bases. This sequence originates from a woman in her late teens or twenties in good health. CDR3 residues: CASIYGRDIQYF. CDR3 in DNA: TGTGCCAGCATTTACGGGAGAGACATTCAGTACTTC.